One sample yielded the 9 T cell receptor beta chains listed below, sequenced in a study of CD8+ T cells in alopecia areata. RNA extraction was followed by reverse transcription into cDNA, which acted as the sequencing template. Profiling relied on immunoSEQ multiplex PCR, and the TCRdb table lists in-frame clones only, not all of them. In the table there are approximately 150,000 clones, 45% to 60% of which are singletons. Material: CD4+ T cells sorted from blood. These receptors were taken from a human donor with alopecia areata.

The sample holds a few counts of this clone. The gene calls are TRBV5-1 and TRBJ2-7; D uncertain. The germline gives CDR1 SGHRS, CDR2 YFSETQ. This CDR3 comprises 14 residues. The V end was cut by 5 bases, the J end by 0 bases, with 12 bases between. CDR3: CASRSLADSYEQYF. The CDR3 nucleotides are TGCGCCAGCAGGTCGTTGGCCGACTCCTACGAGCAGTACTTC.

This clone was counted between two and nine times. The chain links TRBV29-1 to TRBJ2-5, with D hard to call. The CDR3 totals 11 residues. With 3 bases removed from V and 5 bases from J, the gap between germline ends came to 7 bases. CDR1 and CDR2 (germline): SQVTM, ANQGSEA. CDR3 DNA sequence: TGCAGCGTTGACCAGACTGAGACCCAGTACTTC. It is translated as CSVDQTETQYF. Using reference TRBV29-1 and TRBJ2-5 for the parts outside the CDR3, the full variable domain is SAVISQKPSRDICQRGTSLTIQCQVDSQVTMMFWYRQQPGQSLTLIATANQGSEATYESGFVIDKFPISRPNLTFSTLTVSNMSPEDSSIYLCSVDQTETQYFGPGTRLLVL.

The chain has TRBV29-1 and TRBJ1-4, with 8 bases that match TRBD1. The trim removed 7 bases at V and 6 bases at J, leaving 13 bases unmatched. This CDR3 has 15 residues. Germline values: CDR1 SQVTM, CDR2 ANQGSEA. CDR3 sequence: CSAGGGRGRDEKLFF. CDR3 bases: TGCAGCGCTGGGGGAGGCAGGGGGCGAGATGAAAAACTGTTTTTT. The full variable domain, in which reference TRBV29-1 and TRBJ1-4 provide the parts outside the CDR3, is SAVISQKPSRDICQRGTSLTIQCQVDSQVTMMFWYRQQPGQSLTLIATANQGSEATYESGFVIDKFPISRPNLTFSTLTVSNMSPEDSSIYLCSAGGGRGRDEKLFFGSGTQLSVL.

The rearrangement uses TRBV19 and TRBJ2-2; D unresolved. V was pared by 3 bases and J by 3 bases, with 11 bases between. This CDR3 has 15 residues. Germline V CDR1 and CDR2: LNHDA, SQIVND (reference sequence). The CDR3 coding sequence is TGTGCCAGTAGTATGTGGGCTAGTGACACCGGGGAGCTGTTTTTT. This gives the protein CASSMWASDTGELFF.

Here the CDR3 reads CARKGLAFYEQYF. In DNA form, the CDR3 reads TGTGCCAGGAAGGGACTAGCCTTCTACGAGCAGTACTTC. The rearrangement uses TRBV25-1 and TRBJ2-7; TRBD2 matches at 9 bases. V shed 9 bases, J shed 3 bases, and the junction held 6 bases outside the gene matches. Germline V CDR1 and CDR2: MGHDK, SYGVNS. This CDR3 spans 13 amino acids.

A few counts support this clone. The chain recombines TRBV7-9 with TRBJ1-1; no clear D. This CDR3 region has 14 residues. V gave up 1 base and J gave up 1 base, with 7 bases separating them. Germline CDR1 reads SEHNR; CDR2 reads FQNEAQ (reference sequence). The CDR3 loop is CASSLGRGNTEAFF. The CDR3 DNA sequence: TGTGCCAGCAGCTTAGGACGAGGGAACACTGAAGCTTTCTTT.

This rearrangement joins TRBV30 to TRBJ1-4; tentative D call: TRBD1 (5 bases). The CDR3 runs 14 residues. The germline V and J ends were trimmed by 2 bases and 8 bases, with 15 bases remaining between them. Germline CDR1 reads GTSNPN; CDR2 reads SVGIG (reference sequence). CDR3 DNA: TGTGCCTGGAGTAGGGAGGGGAAGGCGGAAAAACTGTTTTTT. Residues: CAWSREGKAEKLFF.

The chain combines TRBV6-5 with TRBJ2-1; TRBD1 agrees at 7 bases. The CDR3 is made up of 15 amino acids. V dropped 4 bases and J dropped 5; count of bases not matched to a gene: 8. Per germline, CDR1 MNHEY and CDR2 SVGAGI. The CDR3 protein is CASSLDRDPHNEQFF. In DNA form, the CDR3 reads TGTGCCAGCAGTTTAGACAGGGACCCACACAATGAGCAGTTCTTC.

This clone was detected only a few times. The rearrangement uses TRBV6-5 and TRBJ2-7, with a possible D match to TRBD2 (5 bases). The CDR3 spans 16 residues. V lost 0 bases, J lost 0 bases, and 12 bases lay in between. Germline V gives CDR1 MNHEY, CDR2 SVGAGI. CDR3 sequence: CASSYSPYGNSYEQYF. CDR3 sequence (DNA): TGTGCCAGCAGTTACTCCCCCTACGGGAACTCCTACGAGCAGTACTTC.